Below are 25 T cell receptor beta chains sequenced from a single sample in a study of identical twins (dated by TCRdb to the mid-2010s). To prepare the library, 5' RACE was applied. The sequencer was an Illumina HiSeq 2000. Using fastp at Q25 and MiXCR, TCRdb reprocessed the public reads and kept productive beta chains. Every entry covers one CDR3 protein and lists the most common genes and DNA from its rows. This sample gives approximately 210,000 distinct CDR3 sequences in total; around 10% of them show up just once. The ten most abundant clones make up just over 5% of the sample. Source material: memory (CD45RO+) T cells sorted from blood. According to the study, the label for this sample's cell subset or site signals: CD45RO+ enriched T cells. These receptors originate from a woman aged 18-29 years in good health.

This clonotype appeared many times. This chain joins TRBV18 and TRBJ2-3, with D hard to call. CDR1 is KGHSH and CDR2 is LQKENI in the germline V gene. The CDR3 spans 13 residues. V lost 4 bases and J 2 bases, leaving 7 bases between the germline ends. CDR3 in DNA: TGTGCCAGCTCACTGTCTCCCACAGATACGCAGTATTTT. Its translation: CASSLSPTDTQYF.

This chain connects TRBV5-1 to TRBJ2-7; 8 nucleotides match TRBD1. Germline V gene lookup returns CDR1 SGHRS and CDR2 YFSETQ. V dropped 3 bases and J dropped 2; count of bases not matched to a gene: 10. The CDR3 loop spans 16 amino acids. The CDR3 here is CASSWMPQGAAYEQYF. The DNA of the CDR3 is TGCGCCAGCAGCTGGATGCCGCAGGGGGCAGCCTACGAGCAGTACTTC. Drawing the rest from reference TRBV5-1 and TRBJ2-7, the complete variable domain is KAGVTQTPRYLIKTRGQQVTLSCSPISGHRSVSWYQQTPGQGLQFLFEYFSETQRNKGNFPGRFSGRQFSNSRSEMNVSTLELGDSALYLCASSWMPQGAAYEQYFGPGTRLTVT.

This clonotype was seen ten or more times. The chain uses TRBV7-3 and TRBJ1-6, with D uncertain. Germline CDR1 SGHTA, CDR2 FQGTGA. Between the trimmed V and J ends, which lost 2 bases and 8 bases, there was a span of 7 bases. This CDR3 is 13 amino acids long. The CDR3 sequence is CASSLGFDSPLHF. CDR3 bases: TGTGCCAGCAGCTTAGGTTTCGATTCACCCCTCCACTTT.

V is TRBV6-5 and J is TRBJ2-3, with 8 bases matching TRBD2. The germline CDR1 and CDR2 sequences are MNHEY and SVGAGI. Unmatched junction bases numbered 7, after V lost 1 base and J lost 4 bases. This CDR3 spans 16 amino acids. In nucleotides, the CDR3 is TGTGCCAGCAGTTACTGGGCCGGGGGGGCCCCAGATACGCAGTATTTT. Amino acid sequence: CASSYWAGGAPDTQYF.

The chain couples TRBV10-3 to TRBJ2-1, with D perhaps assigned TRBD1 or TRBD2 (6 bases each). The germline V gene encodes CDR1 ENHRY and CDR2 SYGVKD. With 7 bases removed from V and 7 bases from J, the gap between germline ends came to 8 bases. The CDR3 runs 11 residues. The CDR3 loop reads CAIKGGNEQFF. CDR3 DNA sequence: TGTGCCATCAAAGGGGGGAATGAGCAGTTCTTC.

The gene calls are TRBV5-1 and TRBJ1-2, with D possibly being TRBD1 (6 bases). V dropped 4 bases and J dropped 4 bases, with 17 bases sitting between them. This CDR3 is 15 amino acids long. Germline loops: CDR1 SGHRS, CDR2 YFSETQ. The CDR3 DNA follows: TGCGCCAGCAGCAAGGACAGACTCCCGACCTATGGCTACACCTTC. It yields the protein CASSKDRLPTYGYTF.

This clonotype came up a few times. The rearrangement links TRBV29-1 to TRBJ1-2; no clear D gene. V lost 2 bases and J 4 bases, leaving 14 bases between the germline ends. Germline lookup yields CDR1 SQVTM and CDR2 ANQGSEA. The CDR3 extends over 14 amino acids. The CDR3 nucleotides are TGCAGCGTTGAATTTTCGGGATCCCTCTATGGCTACACCTTC. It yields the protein CSVEFSGSLYGYTF. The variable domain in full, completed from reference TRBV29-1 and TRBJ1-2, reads SAVISQKPSRDICQRGTSLTIQCQVDSQVTMMFWYRQQPGQSLTLIATANQGSEATYESGFVIDKFPISRPNLTFSTLTVSNMSPEDSSIYLCSVEFSGSLYGYTFGSGTRLTVV.

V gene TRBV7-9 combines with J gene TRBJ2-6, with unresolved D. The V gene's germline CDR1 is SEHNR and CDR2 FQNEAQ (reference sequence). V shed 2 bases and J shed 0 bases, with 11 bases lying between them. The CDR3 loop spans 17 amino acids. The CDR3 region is CASSLFSITSGANVLTF. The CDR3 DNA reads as TGTGCCAGCAGCTTATTTAGCATCACCTCTGGGGCCAACGTCCTGACTTTC. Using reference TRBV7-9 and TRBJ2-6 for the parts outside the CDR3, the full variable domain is DTGVSQNPRHKITKRGQNVTFRCDPISEHNRLYWYRQTLGQGPEFLTYFQNEAQLEKSRLLSDRFSAERPKGSFSTLEIQRTEQGDSAMYLCASSLFSITSGANVLTFGAGSRLTVL.

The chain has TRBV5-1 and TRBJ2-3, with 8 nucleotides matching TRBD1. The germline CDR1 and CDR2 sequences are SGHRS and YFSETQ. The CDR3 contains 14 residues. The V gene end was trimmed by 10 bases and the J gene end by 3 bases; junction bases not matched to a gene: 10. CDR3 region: CAGAQGARTDTQYF. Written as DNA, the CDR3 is TGCGCCGGCGCCCAGGGGGCGAGGACAGATACGCAGTATTTT.

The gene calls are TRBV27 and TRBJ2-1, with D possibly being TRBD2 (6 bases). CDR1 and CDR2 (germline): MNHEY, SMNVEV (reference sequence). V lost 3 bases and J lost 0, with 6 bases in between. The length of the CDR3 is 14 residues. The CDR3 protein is CASSFGSSYNEQFF. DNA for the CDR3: TGTGCCAGCAGTTTCGGGAGCTCCTACAATGAGCAGTTCTTC.

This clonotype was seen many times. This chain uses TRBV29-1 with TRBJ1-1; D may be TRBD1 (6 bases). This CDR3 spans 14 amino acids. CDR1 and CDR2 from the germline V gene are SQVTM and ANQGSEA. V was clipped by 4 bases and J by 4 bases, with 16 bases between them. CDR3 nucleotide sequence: TGCAGCGTTGCAGGGCGAGGGGGTGCCACTGAAGCTTTCTTT. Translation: CSVAGRGGATEAFF.

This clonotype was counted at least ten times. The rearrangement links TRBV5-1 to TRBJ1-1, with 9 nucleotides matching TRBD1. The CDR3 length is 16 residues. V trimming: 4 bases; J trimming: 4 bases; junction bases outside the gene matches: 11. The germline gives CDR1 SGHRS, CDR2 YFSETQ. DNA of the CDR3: TGCGCCAGCAGCCCCAACCCCGGACAGGGGCGCACTGAAGCTTTCTTT. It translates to CASSPNPGQGRTEAFF. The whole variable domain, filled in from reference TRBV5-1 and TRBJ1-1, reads KAGVTQTPRYLIKTRGQQVTLSCSPISGHRSVSWYQQTPGQGLQFLFEYFSETQRNKGNFPGRFSGRQFSNSRSEMNVSTLELGDSALYLCASSPNPGQGRTEAFFGQGTRLTVV.

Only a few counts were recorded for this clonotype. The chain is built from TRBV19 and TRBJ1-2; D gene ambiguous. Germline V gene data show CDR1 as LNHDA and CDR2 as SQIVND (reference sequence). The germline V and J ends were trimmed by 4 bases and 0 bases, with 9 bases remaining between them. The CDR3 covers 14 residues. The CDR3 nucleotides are TGTGCCAGTAGTACGCAGGTCCCTAACTATGGCTACACCTTC. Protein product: CASSTQVPNYGYTF.

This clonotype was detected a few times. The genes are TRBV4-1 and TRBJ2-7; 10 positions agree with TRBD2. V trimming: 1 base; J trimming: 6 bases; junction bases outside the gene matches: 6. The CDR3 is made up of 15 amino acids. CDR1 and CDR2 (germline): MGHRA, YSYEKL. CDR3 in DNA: TGCGCCAGCAGCCAAGGACTAGCGGGCGCATTCGAGCAGTACTTC. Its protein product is CASSQGLAGAFEQYF.

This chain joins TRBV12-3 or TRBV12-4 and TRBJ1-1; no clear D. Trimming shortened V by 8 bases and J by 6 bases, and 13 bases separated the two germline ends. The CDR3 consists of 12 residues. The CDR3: CASGGPSAEAFF. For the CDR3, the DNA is TGTGCCAGCGGCGGACCGTCCGCTGAAGCTTTCTTT.

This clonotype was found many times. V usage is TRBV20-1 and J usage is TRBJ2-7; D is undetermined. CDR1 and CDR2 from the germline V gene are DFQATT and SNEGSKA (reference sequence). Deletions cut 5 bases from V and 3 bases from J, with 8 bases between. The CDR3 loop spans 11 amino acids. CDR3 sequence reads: CSAPVNYEQYF. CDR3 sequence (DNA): TGCAGTGCTCCTGTAAACTACGAGCAGTACTTC.

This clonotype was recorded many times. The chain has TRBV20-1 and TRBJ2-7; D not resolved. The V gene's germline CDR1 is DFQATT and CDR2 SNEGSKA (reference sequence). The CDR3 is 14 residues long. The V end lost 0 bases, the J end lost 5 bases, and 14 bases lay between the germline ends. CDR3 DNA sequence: TGCAGTGCTAGAGAGGCGAAAAATGTCCACGAGCAGTACTTC. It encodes CSAREAKNVHEQYF.

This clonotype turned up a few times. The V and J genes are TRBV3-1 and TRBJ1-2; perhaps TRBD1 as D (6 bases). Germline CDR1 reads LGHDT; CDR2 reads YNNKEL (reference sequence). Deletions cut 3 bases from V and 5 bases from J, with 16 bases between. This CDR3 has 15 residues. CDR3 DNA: TGTGCCAGCAGCCATTTAGACAGGATCGAGTATGGCTACACCTTC. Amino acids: CASSHLDRIEYGYTF.

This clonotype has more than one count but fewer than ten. The CDR3, as DNA: TGTGCCAGCAGTTTCCAGGGGGCTGGTCAGCCCCAGCATTTT. It specifies CASSFQGAGQPQHF. This chain links TRBV7-6 with TRBJ1-5, with 8 bases fitting TRBD1. The CDR3 loop spans 14 amino acids. Germline CDR1 SGHVS, CDR2 FNYEAQ. V shed 6 bases, J shed 6 bases, and the junction held 7 bases outside the gene matches.

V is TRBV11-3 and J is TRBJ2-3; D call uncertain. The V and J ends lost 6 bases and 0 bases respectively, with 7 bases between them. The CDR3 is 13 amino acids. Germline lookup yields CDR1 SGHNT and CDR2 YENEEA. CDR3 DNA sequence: TGTGCCAGCAGATGGGGAAGCACAGATACGCAGTATTTT. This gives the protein CASRWGSTDTQYF.

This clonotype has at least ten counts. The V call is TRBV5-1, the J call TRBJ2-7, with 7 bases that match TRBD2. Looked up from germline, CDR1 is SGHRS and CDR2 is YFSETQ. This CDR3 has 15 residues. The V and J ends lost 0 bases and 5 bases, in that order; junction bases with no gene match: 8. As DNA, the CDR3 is TGCGCCAGCAGCTTGGCCGGGGGGTATAAAGACGAGCAGTACTTC. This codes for CASSLAGGYKDEQYF.

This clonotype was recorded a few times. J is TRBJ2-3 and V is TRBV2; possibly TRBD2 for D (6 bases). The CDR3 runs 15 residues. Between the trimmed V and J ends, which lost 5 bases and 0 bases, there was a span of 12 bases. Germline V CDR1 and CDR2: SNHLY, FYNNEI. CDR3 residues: CASSLDYASTDTQYF. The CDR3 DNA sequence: TGTGCCAGCAGTCTGGACTACGCGAGCACAGATACGCAGTATTTT.

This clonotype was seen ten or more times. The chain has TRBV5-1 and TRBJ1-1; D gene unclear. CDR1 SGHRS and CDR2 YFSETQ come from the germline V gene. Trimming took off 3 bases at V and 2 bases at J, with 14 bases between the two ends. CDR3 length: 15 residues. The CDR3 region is CASSSLSGKNTEAFF. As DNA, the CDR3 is TGCGCCAGCAGCTCTCTATCCGGGAAAAACACTGAAGCTTTCTTT. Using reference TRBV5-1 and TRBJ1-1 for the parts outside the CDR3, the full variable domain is KAGVTQTPRYLIKTRGQQVTLSCSPISGHRSVSWYQQTPGQGLQFLFEYFSETQRNKGNFPGRFSGRQFSNSRSEMNVSTLELGDSALYLCASSSLSGKNTEAFFGQGTRLTVV.

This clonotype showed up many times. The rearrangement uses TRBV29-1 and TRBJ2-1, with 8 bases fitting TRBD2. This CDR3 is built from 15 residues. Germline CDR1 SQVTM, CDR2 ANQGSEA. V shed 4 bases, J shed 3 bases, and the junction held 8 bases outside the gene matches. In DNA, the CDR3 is TGCAGCGTTGGGGGGAGCGGGAGCGGCTACAATGAGCAGTTCTTC. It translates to CSVGGSGSGYNEQFF.

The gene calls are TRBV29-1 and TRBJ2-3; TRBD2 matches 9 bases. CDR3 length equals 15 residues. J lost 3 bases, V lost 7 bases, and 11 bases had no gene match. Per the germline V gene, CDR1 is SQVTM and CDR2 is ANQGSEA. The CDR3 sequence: CSAGARTSVTDTQYF. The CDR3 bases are TGCAGCGCCGGGGCCAGGACTAGCGTAACAGATACGCAGTATTTT.